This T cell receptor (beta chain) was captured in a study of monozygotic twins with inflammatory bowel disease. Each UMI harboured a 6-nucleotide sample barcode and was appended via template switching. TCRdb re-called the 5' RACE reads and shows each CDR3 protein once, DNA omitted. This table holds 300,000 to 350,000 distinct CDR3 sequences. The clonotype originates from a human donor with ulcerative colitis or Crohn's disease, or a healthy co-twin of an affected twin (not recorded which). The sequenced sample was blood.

CDR3 amino acids: CASSFFTGSETQYF. The chain combines TRBV12-3 or TRBV12-4 with TRBJ2-5. The CDR3 is made up of 14 amino acids.